These T cell receptor beta chains were read from a single sample in a study of blood T cell repertoires in COVID-19. Produced via immunoSEQ multiplex PCR; TCRdb's table is partial and in-frame only. The table includes under 300,000 clones, about nine tenths detected once. Material for sequencing was peripheral blood. The receptors stem from a woman between 40 and 55 years old with acute or convalescent COVID-19. The CDR3 runs from the conserved cysteine through the conserved F or W. D genes are given only for firm matches. Clone size is given for some rows only: seen once, a few or many times, or a class if the clone is expanded.

cdr3_nt: TGTGCCAGCAGCTTGGGACAGGGGGCAGGCTATGGCTACACCTTC; cdr3_aa: CASSLGQGAGYGYTF; d_call: TRBD1; v_call: TRBV7-9; clone_size: -; j_call: TRBJ1-2
cdr3_nt: TGCGCCAGCAGCTTAGGACAGGCCCCAGGGGAAAAACTGTTTTTT; cdr3_aa: CASSLGQAPGEKLFF; d_call: TRBD1; v_call: TRBV5-1; clone_size: -; j_call: TRBJ1-4
cdr3_nt: TGCGCCAGCAGTGAGTCGGGACAGAACAATCAGCCCCAGCATTTT; cdr3_aa: CASSESGQNNQPQHF; d_call: TRBD1; v_call: TRBV10-1; clone_size: -; j_call: TRBJ1-5
cdr3_nt: TGTGCCAGCAGCGGACGGGGGGGCGTAGAGACCCAGTACTTC; cdr3_aa: CASSGRGGVETQYF; d_call: TRBD2; v_call: TRBV9; clone_size: -; j_call: TRBJ2-5
cdr3_nt: TGTGCCAGCAGCGTCGGACAGGGTTCACCCCTCCACTTT; cdr3_aa: CASSVGQGSPLHF; d_call: TRBD1; v_call: TRBV7-3; clone_size: -; j_call: TRBJ1-6
cdr3_nt: TGTGCCAGCAACGGGGACACTGAAGCTTTCTTT; cdr3_aa: CASNGDTEAFF; d_call: -; v_call: TRBV2; clone_size: -; j_call: TRBJ1-1
cdr3_nt: TGTGCCAGCAGTTACTATTCAACAGGGAACACTGAAGCTTTCTTT; cdr3_aa: CASSYYSTGNTEAFF; d_call: -; v_call: TRBV6-5; clone_size: -; j_call: TRBJ1-1
cdr3_nt: TGTGCCAGTAGTATAGGTTCGGGACAGTCCATCTTGAACACTGAAGCTTTCTTT; cdr3_aa: CASSIGSGQSILNTEAFF; d_call: TRBD1; v_call: TRBV19; clone_size: -; j_call: TRBJ1-1
cdr3_nt: TGTGCCAGCATTTTAGGGGGCGGCGCCACTGAAGCTTTCTTT; cdr3_aa: CASILGGGATEAFF; d_call: TRBD1; v_call: TRBV6-5; clone_size: -; j_call: TRBJ1-1
cdr3_nt: TGCGCCAGCAGCCAGTTGCGGACACCAACTAATGAAAAACTGTTTTTT; cdr3_aa: CASSQLRTPTNEKLFF; d_call: -; v_call: TRBV4-1; clone_size: -; j_call: TRBJ1-4
cdr3_nt: TGTGCCAGCATCGCCTTGACGGAGGTCTATGGCTACACCTTC; cdr3_aa: CASIALTEVYGYTF; d_call: -; v_call: TRBV2; clone_size: -; j_call: TRBJ1-2
cdr3_nt: TGCGCCAGCAGCTTGGAGACAGAAGCTAACTATGGCTACACCTTC; cdr3_aa: CASSLETEANYGYTF; d_call: -; v_call: TRBV5-1; clone_size: -; j_call: TRBJ1-2
cdr3_nt: TGTGCCAGCCAAAATTTCGGGGATCAGCCCCAGCATTTT; cdr3_aa: CASQNFGDQPQHF; d_call: -; v_call: TRBV19; clone_size: -; j_call: TRBJ1-5
cdr3_nt: TGTGCCAGCAGCCCAAGCGGGCAGCAAGAGACCCAGTACTTC; cdr3_aa: CASSPSGQQETQYF; d_call: -; v_call: TRBV7-2; clone_size: -; j_call: TRBJ2-5
cdr3_nt: TGTGCCATCTCGGACAGGACCATGAACACTGAAGCTTTCTTT; cdr3_aa: CAISDRTMNTEAFF; d_call: TRBD1; v_call: TRBV10-3; clone_size: -; j_call: TRBJ1-1
cdr3_nt: TGTGCCAGCAGCCAACCCCTTAGCGTGGGGGGTACTGAAGCTTTCTTT; cdr3_aa: CASSQPLSVGGTEAFF; d_call: -; v_call: TRBV3-1/TRBV3-2; clone_size: -; j_call: TRBJ1-1
cdr3_nt: TGTGCCACCAGCAGAGACCCGGACAGCCCCTATAATTCACCCCTCCACTTT; cdr3_aa: CATSRDPDSPYNSPLHF; d_call: -; v_call: TRBV15; clone_size: -; j_call: TRBJ1-6
cdr3_nt: TGTGCCAGCAGCCACCCGGGGGGGCCCCCCAATGAGCAGTTCTTC; cdr3_aa: CASSHPGGPPNEQFF; d_call: TRBD2; v_call: TRBV11-2; clone_size: -; j_call: TRBJ2-1
cdr3_nt: TGCGCCAGCAGCTTAGTAGCGGGATACGATAATTCACCCCTCCACTTT; cdr3_aa: CASSLVAGYDNSPLHF; d_call: -; v_call: TRBV5-1; clone_size: -; j_call: TRBJ1-6
cdr3_nt: TGTGCCAGCAGCCAAGGGTTCCGGGGGGGTGAAGCTTTCTTT; cdr3_aa: CASSQGFRGGEAFF; d_call: -; v_call: TRBV3-1/TRBV3-2; clone_size: -; j_call: TRBJ1-1
cdr3_nt: TGTGCCACCAGCAGAGGAACCGGGACACTAGATTCACCCCTCCACTTT; cdr3_aa: CATSRGTGTLDSPLHF; d_call: -; v_call: TRBV15; clone_size: -; j_call: TRBJ1-6
cdr3_nt: TGCGCCAGCAGTAACGCAGGGACAGACTGGAACACTGAAGCTTTCTTT; cdr3_aa: CASSNAGTDWNTEAFF; d_call: TRBD1; v_call: TRBV4-1; clone_size: -; j_call: TRBJ1-1
cdr3_nt: TGTGCCAGTAAACCGCTAGCGGGGGACACAGATACGCAGTATTTT; cdr3_aa: CASKPLAGDTDTQYF; d_call: TRBD2; v_call: TRBV2; clone_size: -; j_call: TRBJ2-3
cdr3_nt: TGTGCCAGCAACCTCCTTTGGGGGCAGGAAACTGAAGCTTTCTTT; cdr3_aa: CASNLLWGQETEAFF; d_call: -; v_call: TRBV2; clone_size: once; j_call: TRBJ1-1
cdr3_nt: TGTGCCAGCAGCGCGGACATCTCCTACAATGAGCAGTTCTTC; cdr3_aa: CASSADISYNEQFF; d_call: -; v_call: TRBV13; clone_size: once; j_call: TRBJ2-1
cdr3_nt: TGTGCCTGGATAACTGGCGGGGGATCCTACAATGAGCAGTTCTTC; cdr3_aa: CAWITGGGSYNEQFF; d_call: TRBD2; v_call: TRBV30; clone_size: -; j_call: TRBJ2-1
cdr3_nt: TGTGCCAGCAGCTTGTTTGGGCAGGGGGCCGCCGGGGAGCAGTTCTTC; cdr3_aa: CASSLFGQGAAGEQFF; d_call: TRBD1; v_call: TRBV5-5; clone_size: -; j_call: TRBJ2-1
cdr3_nt: TGTGCCAGCAGCCAAGATCAGCGGGCCGATTCCGAAGCTTTCTTT; cdr3_aa: CASSQDQRADSEAFF; d_call: -; v_call: TRBV4-2; clone_size: -; j_call: TRBJ1-1
cdr3_nt: TGCGCCAGCAGCCAAGAAGCAGGTTGGGACTATGGCTACACCTTC; cdr3_aa: CASSQEAGWDYGYTF; d_call: -; v_call: TRBV4-1; clone_size: -; j_call: TRBJ1-2
cdr3_nt: TGCGCCAGCAGCTTTACTGACAGGGGAGGTACTGAAGCTTTCTTT; cdr3_aa: CASSFTDRGGTEAFF; d_call: TRBD1; v_call: TRBV5-1; clone_size: -; j_call: TRBJ1-1
cdr3_nt: TGTGCCAGTAGTATCCGACAGGGTGGAAACACCATATATTTT; cdr3_aa: CASSIRQGGNTIYF; d_call: TRBD1; v_call: TRBV19; clone_size: -; j_call: TRBJ1-3
cdr3_nt: TGTGCCAGCAGCCAAGGGGGCGTGGGGCAAGAGACCCAGTACTTC; cdr3_aa: CASSQGGVGQETQYF; d_call: -; v_call: TRBV14; clone_size: -; j_call: TRBJ2-5
cdr3_nt: TGTGCCAGCAGTGAAAGACAGAACTATGGCTACACCTTC; cdr3_aa: CASSERQNYGYTF; d_call: -; v_call: TRBV6-1; clone_size: -; j_call: TRBJ1-2